The entry that follows covers one TCR beta chain sequence. Its cognate antigen is unknown. The repertoire was sequenced with immunoSEQ multiplex PCR; TCRdb's copy has only in-frame clones and lacks some. This table has 100,000 to 110,000 clones, less than 95% appearing once. This sample was taken from a study of OX40 agonist ivuxolimab in advanced cancers. Study details: Of the participants, 35% to 50% had some prior anti-PD-1, anti-PD-L1 or anti-CTLA-4 therapy, which was allowed.

Germline CDR1 MNHEY, CDR2 SVGAGI. V was cut by 5 bases and J by 10 bases, with 11 bases left in between. The CDR3 runs to 12 residues. Baseline, cycle 4 day 1, and cycle 7 day 1 were the blood sampling points. The study's findings and limits: The CD4+ and CD8+ T cells in the blood had expanded clonally by week 6 at 0.1 to 3.0 mg/kg.

V usage is TRBV6-5 and J usage is TRBJ1-4; a possible D gene is TRBD1 (5 bases). This receptor was obtained from an adult with an advanced solid tumor such as melanoma, head and neck, liver or kidney cancer. This specimen consisted of CD4+ or CD8+ T cells sorted from blood, obtained in a trial of the OX40 agonist ivuxolimab. The CDR3: CASSDRDRKLFF. CDR3 nucleotide sequence: TGTGCCAGCAGTGACCGGGACCGAAAACTGTTTTTT.